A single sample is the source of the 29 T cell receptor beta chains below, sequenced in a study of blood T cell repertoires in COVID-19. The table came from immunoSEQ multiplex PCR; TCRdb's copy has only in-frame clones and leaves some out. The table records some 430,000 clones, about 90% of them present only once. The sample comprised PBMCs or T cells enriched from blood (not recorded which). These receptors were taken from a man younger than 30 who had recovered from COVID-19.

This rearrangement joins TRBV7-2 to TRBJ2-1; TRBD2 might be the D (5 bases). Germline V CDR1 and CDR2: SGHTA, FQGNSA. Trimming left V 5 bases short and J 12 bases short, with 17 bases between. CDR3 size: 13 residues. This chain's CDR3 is CASSPTRPGGQFF. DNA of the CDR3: TGTGCCAGCAGCCCCACTAGGCCGGGTGGGCAGTTCTTC.

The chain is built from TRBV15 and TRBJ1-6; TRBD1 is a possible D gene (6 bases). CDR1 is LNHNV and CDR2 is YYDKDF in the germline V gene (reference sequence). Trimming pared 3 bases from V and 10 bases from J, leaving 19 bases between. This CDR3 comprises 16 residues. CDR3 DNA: TGTGCCACCAGCAGGAAATCCGGGACAATCCGATCACCCCTCCACTTT. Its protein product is CATSRKSGTIRSPLHF.

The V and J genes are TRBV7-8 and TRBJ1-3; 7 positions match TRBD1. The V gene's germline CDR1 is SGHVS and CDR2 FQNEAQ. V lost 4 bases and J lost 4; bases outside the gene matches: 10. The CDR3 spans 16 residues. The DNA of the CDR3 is TGTGCCAGCAGCTCGTACAGGGGCTGGGGAGGAAACACCATATATTTT. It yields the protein CASSSYRGWGGNTIYF.

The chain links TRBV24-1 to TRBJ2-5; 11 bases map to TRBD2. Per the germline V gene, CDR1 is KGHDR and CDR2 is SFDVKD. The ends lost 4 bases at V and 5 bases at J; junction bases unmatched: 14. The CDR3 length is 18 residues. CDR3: CATSEYSGRATFTETQYF. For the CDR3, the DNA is TGTGCCACCAGTGAATATAGCGGGAGGGCCACGTTTACGGAGACCCAGTACTTC.

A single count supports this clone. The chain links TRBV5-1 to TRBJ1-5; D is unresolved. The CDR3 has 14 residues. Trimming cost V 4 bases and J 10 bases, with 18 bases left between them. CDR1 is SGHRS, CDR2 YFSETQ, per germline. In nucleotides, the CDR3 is TGCGCCAGCAGCCCCGGAGAAATTGGGAGCCCCCAGCATTTT. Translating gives CASSPGEIGSPQHF.

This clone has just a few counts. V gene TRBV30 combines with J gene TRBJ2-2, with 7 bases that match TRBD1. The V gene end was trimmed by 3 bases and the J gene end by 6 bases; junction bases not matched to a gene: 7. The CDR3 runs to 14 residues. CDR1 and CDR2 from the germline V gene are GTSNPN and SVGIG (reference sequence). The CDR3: CAWRIGGSSGELFF. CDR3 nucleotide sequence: TGTGCCTGGAGGATAGGGGGCTCCTCCGGGGAGCTGTTTTTT.

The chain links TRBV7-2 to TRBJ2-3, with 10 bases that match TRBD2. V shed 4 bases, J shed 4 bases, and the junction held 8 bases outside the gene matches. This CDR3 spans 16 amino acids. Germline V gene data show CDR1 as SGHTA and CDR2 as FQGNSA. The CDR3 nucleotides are TGTGCCAGCAGCTGGCCTAGCGGGAGAGTGGCAGATACGCAGTATTTT. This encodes CASSWPSGRVADTQYF.

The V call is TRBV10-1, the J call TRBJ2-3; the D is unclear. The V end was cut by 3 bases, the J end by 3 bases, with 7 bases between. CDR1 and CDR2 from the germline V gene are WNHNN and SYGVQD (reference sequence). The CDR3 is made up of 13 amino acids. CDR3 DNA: TGCGCCAGCAGTGAACGAGTAACAGATACGCAGTATTTT. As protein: CASSERVTDTQYF.

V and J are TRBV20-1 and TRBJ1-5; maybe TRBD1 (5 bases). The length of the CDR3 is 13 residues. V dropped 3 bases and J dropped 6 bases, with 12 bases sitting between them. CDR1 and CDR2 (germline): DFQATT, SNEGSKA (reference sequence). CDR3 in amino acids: CSASRGYRQPQHF. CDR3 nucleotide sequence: TGCAGTGCTAGTCGGGGGTATCGTCAGCCCCAGCATTTT.

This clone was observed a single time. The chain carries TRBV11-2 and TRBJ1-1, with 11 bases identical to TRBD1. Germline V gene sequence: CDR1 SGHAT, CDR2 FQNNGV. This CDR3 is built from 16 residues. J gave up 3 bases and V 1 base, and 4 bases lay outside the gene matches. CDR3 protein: CASSLGTGGFYTEAFF. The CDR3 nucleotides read TGTGCCAGCAGCTTAGGGACAGGGGGCTTTTACACTGAAGCTTTCTTT.

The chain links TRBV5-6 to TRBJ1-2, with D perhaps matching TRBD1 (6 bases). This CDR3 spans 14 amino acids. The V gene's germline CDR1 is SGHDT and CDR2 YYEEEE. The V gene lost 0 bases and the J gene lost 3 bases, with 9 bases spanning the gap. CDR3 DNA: TGTGCCAGCAGCTTGGCAGGGGCGGACTATGGCTACACCTTC. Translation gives CASSLAGADYGYTF.

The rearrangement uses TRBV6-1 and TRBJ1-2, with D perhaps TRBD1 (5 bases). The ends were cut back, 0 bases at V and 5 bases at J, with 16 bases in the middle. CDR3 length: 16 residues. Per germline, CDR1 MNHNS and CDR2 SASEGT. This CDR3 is CASSEAQGLTLYGYTF. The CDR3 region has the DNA TGTGCCAGCAGTGAAGCGCAGGGCCTAACCCTTTATGGCTACACCTTC.

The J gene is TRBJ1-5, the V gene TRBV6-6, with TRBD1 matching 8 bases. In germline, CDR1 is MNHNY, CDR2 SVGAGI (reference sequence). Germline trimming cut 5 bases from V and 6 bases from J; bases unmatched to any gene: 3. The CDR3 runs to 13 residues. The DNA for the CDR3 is TGTGCCAGCAGTGGACAGGGCTCTCAGCCCCAGCATTTT. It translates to CASSGQGSQPQHF.

The CDR3 DNA reads TGCGCCAGCAGCGCGGGACAGACGTACTATAATTCACCCCTCCACTTT. As protein: CASSAGQTYYNSPLHF. The gene calls are TRBV5-1 and TRBJ1-6; 7 bases map to TRBD1. V shed 4 bases, J shed 3 bases, and the junction held 7 bases outside the gene matches. Germline lookup yields CDR1 SGHRS and CDR2 YFSETQ. The CDR3 covers 16 residues.

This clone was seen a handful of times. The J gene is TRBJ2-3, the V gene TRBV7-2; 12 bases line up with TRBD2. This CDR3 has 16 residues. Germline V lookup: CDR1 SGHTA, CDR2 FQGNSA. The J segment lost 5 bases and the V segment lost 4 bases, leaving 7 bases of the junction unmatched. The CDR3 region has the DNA TGTGCCAGCAGCTCTCTAGCGGGAGGGCTCGGAGATACGCAGTATTTT. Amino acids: CASSSLAGGLGDTQYF.

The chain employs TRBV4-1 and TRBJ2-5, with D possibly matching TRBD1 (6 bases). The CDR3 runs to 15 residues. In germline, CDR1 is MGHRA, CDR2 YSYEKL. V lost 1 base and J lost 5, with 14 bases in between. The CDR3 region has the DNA TGCGCCAGCAGCCAAGGCCAACAGGGCTTCGAGACCCAGTACTTC. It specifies CASSQGQQGFETQYF.

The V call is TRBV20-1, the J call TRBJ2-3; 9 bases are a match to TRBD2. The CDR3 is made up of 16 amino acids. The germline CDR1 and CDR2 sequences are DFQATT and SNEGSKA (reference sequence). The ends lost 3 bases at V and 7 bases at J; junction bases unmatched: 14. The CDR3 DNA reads TGCAGTGCTAGTCCAATGCGGGAGGGGAACCGAAATACGCAGTATTTT. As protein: CSASPMREGNRNTQYF.

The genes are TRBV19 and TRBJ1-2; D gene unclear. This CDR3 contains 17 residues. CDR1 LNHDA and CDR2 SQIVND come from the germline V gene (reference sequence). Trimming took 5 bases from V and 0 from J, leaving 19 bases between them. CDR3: CASSLGGSLTPNYGYTF. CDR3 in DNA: TGTGCCAGTAGTCTAGGTGGCAGCTTGACACCTAACTATGGCTACACCTTC.

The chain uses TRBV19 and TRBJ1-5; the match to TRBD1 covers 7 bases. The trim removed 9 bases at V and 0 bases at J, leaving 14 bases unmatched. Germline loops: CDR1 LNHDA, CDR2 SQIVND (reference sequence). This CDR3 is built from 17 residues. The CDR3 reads CASKPGQNSYSNQPQHF. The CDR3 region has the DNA TGTGCCAGCAAGCCGGGACAGAATTCTTATAGCAATCAGCCCCAGCATTTT.

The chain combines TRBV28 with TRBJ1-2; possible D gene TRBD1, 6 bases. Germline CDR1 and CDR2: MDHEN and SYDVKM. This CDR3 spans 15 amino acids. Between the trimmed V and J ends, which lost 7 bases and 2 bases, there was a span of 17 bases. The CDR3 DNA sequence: TGTGCCAGCAATACAACCCCGCAGGGGAACTATGGCTACACCTTC. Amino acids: CASNTTPQGNYGYTF.

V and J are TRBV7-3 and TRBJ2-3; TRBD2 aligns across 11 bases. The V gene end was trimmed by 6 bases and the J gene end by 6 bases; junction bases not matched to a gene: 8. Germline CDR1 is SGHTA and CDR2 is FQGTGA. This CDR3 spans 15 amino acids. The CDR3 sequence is CASSRSLAGVDTQYF. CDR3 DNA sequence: TGTGCCAGCAGTCGGTCACTAGCGGGAGTTGATACGCAGTATTTT.

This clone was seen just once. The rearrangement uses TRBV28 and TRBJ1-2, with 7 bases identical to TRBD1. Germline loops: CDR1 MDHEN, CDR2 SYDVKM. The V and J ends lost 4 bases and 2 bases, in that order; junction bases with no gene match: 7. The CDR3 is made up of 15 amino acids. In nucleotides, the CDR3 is TGTGCCAGCAGTTCCACAGGGGTTCAGAACTATGGCTACACCTTC. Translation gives CASSSTGVQNYGYTF.

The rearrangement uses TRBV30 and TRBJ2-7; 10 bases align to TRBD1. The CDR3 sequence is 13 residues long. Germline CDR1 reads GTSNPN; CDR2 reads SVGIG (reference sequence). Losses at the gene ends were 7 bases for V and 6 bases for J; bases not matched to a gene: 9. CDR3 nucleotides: TGTGCCTACGGCCGGGACAGGGGTCTCGAGCAGTACTTC. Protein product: CAYGRDRGLEQYF.

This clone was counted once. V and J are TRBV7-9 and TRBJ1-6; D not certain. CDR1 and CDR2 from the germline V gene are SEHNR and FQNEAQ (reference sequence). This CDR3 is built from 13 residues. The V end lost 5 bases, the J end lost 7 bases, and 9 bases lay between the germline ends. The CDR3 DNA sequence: TGTGCCAGCAGCCAGGACTGGAATTCACCCCTCCACTTT. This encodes CASSQDWNSPLHF.

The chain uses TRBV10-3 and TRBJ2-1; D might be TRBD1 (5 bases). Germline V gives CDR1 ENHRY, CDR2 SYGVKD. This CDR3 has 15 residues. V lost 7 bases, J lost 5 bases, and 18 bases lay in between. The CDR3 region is CAIKSSVQANNEQFF. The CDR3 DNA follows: TGTGCCATCAAATCCTCCGTACAGGCGAACAATGAGCAGTTCTTC.

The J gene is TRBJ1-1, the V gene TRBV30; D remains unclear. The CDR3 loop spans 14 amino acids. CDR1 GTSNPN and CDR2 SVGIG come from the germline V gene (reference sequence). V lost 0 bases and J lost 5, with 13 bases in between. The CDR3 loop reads CAWSVRGSGTEAFF. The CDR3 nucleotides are TGTGCCTGGAGTGTACGAGGGTCTGGGACTGAAGCTTTCTTT.

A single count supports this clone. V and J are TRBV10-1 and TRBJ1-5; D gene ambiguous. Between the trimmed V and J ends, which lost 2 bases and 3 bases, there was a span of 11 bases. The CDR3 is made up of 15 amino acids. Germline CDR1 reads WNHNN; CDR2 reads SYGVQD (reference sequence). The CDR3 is CASSEGLAPNQPQHF. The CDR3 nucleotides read TGCGCCAGCAGTGAGGGTTTGGCACCCAATCAGCCCCAGCATTTT.

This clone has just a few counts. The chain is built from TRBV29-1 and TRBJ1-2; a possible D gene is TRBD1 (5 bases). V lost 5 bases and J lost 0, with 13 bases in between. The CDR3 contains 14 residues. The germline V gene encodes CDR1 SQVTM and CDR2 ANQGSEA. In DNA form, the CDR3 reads TGCAGCGTTCCCGACAGTCGAGCTAACTATGGCTACACCTTC. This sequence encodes CSVPDSRANYGYTF.

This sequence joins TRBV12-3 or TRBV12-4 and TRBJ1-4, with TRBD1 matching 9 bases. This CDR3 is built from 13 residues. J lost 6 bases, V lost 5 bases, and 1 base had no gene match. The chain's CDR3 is CASSDRGDEKLFF. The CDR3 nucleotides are TGTGCCAGCAGTGACAGGGGGGATGAAAAACTGTTTTTT.